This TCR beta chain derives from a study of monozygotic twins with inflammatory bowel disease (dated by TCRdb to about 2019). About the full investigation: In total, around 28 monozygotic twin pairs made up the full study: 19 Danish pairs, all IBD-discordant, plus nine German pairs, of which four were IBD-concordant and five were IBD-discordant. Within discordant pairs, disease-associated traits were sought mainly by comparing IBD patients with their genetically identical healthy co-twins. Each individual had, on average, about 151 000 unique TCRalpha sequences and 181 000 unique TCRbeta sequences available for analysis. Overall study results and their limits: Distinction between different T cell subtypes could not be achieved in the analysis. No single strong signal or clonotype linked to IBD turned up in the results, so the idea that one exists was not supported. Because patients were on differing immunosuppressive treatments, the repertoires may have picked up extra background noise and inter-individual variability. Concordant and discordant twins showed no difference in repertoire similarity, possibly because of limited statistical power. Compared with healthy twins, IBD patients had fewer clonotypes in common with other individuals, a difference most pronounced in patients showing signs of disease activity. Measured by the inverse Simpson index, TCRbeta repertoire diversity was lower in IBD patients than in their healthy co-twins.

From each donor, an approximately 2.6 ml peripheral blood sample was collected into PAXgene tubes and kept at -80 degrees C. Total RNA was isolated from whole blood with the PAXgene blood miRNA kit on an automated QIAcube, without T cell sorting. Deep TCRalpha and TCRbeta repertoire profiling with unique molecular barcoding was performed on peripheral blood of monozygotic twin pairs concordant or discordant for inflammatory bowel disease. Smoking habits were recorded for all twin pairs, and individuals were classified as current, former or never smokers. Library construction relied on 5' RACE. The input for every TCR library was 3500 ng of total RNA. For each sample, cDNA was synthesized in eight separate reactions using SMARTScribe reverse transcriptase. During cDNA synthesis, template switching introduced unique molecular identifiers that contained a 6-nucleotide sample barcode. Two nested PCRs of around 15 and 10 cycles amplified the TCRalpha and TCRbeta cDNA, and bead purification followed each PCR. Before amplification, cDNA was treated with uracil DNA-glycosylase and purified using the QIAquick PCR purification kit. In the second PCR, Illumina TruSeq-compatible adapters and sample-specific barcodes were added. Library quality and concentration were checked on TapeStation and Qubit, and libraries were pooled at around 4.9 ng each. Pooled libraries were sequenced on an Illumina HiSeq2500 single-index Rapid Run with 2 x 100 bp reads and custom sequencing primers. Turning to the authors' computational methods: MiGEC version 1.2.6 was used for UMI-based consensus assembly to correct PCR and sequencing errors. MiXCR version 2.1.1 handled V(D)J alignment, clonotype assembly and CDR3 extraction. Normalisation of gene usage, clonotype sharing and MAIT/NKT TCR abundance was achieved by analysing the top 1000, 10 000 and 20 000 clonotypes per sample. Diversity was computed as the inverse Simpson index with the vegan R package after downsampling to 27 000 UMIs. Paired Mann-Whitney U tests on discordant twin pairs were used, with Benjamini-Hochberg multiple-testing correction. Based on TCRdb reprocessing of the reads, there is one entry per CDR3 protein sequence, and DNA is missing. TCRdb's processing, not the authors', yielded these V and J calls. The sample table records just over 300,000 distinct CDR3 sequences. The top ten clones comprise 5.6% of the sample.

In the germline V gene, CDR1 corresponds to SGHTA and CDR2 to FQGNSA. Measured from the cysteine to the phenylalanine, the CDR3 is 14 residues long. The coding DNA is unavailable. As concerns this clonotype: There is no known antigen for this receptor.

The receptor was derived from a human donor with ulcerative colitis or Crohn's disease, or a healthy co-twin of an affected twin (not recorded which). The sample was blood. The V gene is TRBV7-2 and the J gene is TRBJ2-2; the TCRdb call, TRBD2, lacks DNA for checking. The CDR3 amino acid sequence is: CASRLGRDPGELFF.